These T cell receptor beta chains were read from a single sample in a study of T cell responses to AZD1222 COVID-19 vaccine. Sequencing was performed with immunoSEQ multiplex PCR; in TCRdb, only in-frame clones are kept and a portion is missing. The profile shows about 140,000 clones, around 90% of them singletons. Sample: peripheral blood, taken on day 0 of AZD1222 vaccination. These receptors were collected from an adult in good health. CDR3s include the opening cysteine and the closing phenylalanine or tryptophan. D genes are given only for firm matches. Clone sizes are given selectively: once, few, many, or a class where the clone is expanded.

cdr3_length	d_call	v_call	j_call	clone_size	cdr3_aa	cdr3_nt
16	TRBD1	TRBV5-1	TRBJ2-2	-	CASSPSDRPNTGELFF	TGCGCCAGCAGCCCCTCGGACAGGCCGAACACCGGGGAGCTGTTTTTT
13	-	TRBV12-3/TRBV12-4	TRBJ1-5	-	CASSFGSNQPQHF	TGTGCCAGCAGTTTTGGAAGCAATCAGCCCCAGCATTTT
17	TRBD1	TRBV27	TRBJ1-4	once	CASSLRLAGRGGEKLFF	TGTGCCAGCAGTTTACGTCTGGCGGGCAGGGGGGGTGAAAAACTGTTTTTT
16	TRBD1	TRBV11-3	TRBJ2-5	-	CASSPTGTGGGQTQYF	TGTGCCAGCAGCCCCACGGGGACAGGGGGCGGACAGACCCAGTACTTC
14	TRBD2	TRBV7-9	TRBJ2-7	-	CASSATSGNYEQYF	TGTGCCAGCAGCGCCACTAGCGGGAACTACGAGCAGTACTTC
16	-	TRBV4-1	TRBJ2-7	-	CASSPLRGAFATEQYF	TGCGCCAGCAGCCCCCTGAGGGGGGCCTTTGCTACGGAGCAGTACTTC
16	TRBD1	TRBV3-1/TRBV3-2	TRBJ1-1	-	CASSQYPRGTGLEAFF	TGTGCCAGCAGCCAATACCCAAGAGGGACAGGCCTTGAAGCTTTCTTT
17	-	TRBV27	TRBJ2-5	once	CASSSISRGLGSKTQYF	TGTGCCAGCAGTTCGATTAGTAGGGGACTGGGGTCGAAGACCCAGTACTTC
16	-	TRBV5-5	TRBJ1-3	-	CASSPTTGLSGNTIYF	TGTGCCAGCAGCCCGACGACAGGCCTCTCTGGAAACACCATATATTTT
11	-	TRBV6-5	TRBJ1-2	-	CASRENYGYTF	TGTGCCAGCCGAGAGAACTATGGCTACACCTTC
15	-	TRBV6-5	TRBJ1-5	-	CASSRIDGYNQPQHF	TGTGCCAGCAGCCGAATAGACGGATACAATCAGCCCCAGCATTTT
14	-	TRBV28	TRBJ2-2	-	CASRWGVRPGELFF	TGTGCCAGCCGCTGGGGGGTCCGGCCCGGGGAGCTGTTTTTT
16	TRBD2	TRBV19	TRBJ2-7	-	CASSMSSGTNPYEQYF	TGTGCCAGTAGTATGTCTAGCGGGACCAACCCCTACGAGCAGTACTTC
15	-	TRBV7-9	TRBJ1-6	-	CASSLTGGGDSPLHF	TGTGCCAGCAGCTTAACGGGCGGTGGGGATTCACCCCTCCACTTT
13	-	TRBV12-3/TRBV12-4	TRBJ2-5	-	CASSRGASETQYF	TGTGCCAGCAGCCGGGGGGCGTCGGAGACCCAGTACTTC
14	-	TRBV19	TRBJ1-2	-	CASSIVQGSMGYTF	TGTGCCAGTAGTATCGTCCAGGGGAGTATGGGCTACACCTTC
18	-	TRBV5-4	TRBJ2-5	-	CASSSGGGRGIRQETQYF	TGTGCCAGCAGCTCCGGGGGAGGTAGGGGGATAAGGCAAGAGACCCAGTACTTC
14	-	TRBV28	TRBJ1-2	-	CASIPAGTGYGYTF	TGTGCCAGCATCCCTGCCGGGACTGGCTATGGCTACACCTTC
11	-	TRBV24-1	TRBJ1-1	-	CATSDFRDAFF	TGTGCCACCAGTGATTTTAGAGACGCTTTCTTT
16	TRBD1	TRBV27	TRBJ1-6	-	CASSLSPGGYNSPLHF	TGTGCCAGCAGTTTATCTCCAGGGGGCTATAATTCACCCCTCCACTTT
18	-	TRBV7-9	TRBJ2-3	-	CASSVLTWGGAGTDTQYF	TGTGCCAGCAGCGTACTTACCTGGGGGGGCGCTGGCACAGATACGCAGTATTTT
15	-	TRBV5-5	TRBJ2-7	few	CASSLVFGPSYEQYF	TGTGCCAGCAGCTTGGTCTTCGGACCGTCCTACGAGCAGTACTTC
16	-	TRBV5-1	TRBJ1-4	-	CASSSRGSPQNEKLFF	TGCGCCAGCAGCTCCAGGGGTTCCCCCCAGAATGAAAAACTGTTTTTT
12	TRBD1	TRBV12-3/TRBV12-4	TRBJ1-1	-	CASTEDRGPAFF	TGTGCCAGCACCGAGGACAGGGGGCCAGCTTTCTTT
14	-	TRBV28	TRBJ1-1	-	CASRQGLLNTEAFF	TGTGCCAGCAGGCAGGGACTCCTGAACACTGAAGCTTTCTTT
15	-	TRBV19	TRBJ1-5	-	CASSIGGGGYQPQHF	TGTGCCAGTAGTATAGGAGGCGGAGGGTATCAGCCCCAGCATTTT
13	-	TRBV19	TRBJ1-1	-	CASTKVGVTEAFF	TGTGCCAGTACTAAGGTCGGGGTCACTGAAGCTTTCTTT
16	TRBD1	TRBV3-1/TRBV3-2	TRBJ1-4	-	CASSQAAPGQYEKLFF	TGTGCCAGCAGCCAAGCCGCTCCGGGACAGTATGAAAAACTGTTTTTT
16	-	TRBV28	TRBJ1-5	few	CASSPGGRDSNQPQHF	TGTGCCAGCAGCCCAGGAGGGAGGGACAGCAATCAGCCCCAGCATTTT
15	-	TRBV4-1	TRBJ1-1	-	CASSQDWVGNTEAFF	TGCGCCAGCAGCCAAGATTGGGTGGGGAACACTGAAGCTTTCTTT
11	-	TRBV29-1	TRBJ2-1	once	CSVEDQVEQFF	TGCAGCGTTGAAGATCAGGTTGAGCAGTTCTTC
16	-	TRBV6-6	TRBJ1-4	-	CASSFLQRTENEKLFF	TGTGCCAGCAGTTTCCTTCAACGGACGGAGAATGAAAAACTGTTTTTT
13	-	TRBV3-1/TRBV3-2	TRBJ1-4	-	CASSQENNEKLFF	TGTGCCAGCAGCCAAGAAAATAATGAAAAACTGTTTTTT
14	TRBD1	TRBV6-5	TRBJ1-2	-	CASSFRTGNYGYTF	TGTGCCAGCAGTTTCCGGACAGGGAACTATGGCTACACCTTC
14	TRBD1	TRBV10-1	TRBJ2-1	-	CASRPGTGGVEQFF	TGCGCCAGCAGACCCGGGACAGGGGGCGTTGAGCAGTTCTTC
14	-	TRBV5-1	TRBJ2-5	-	CASGDSPAQETQYF	TGCGCCAGCGGGGACTCCCCAGCCCAAGAGACCCAGTACTTC
12	-	TRBV6-5	TRBJ2-7	-	CASLMASYEQYF	TGTGCCAGTCTTATGGCCTCCTACGAGCAGTACTTC
14	-	TRBV15	TRBJ1-4	-	CATSRDGEGEKLFF	TGTGCCACCAGCAGAGATGGAGAGGGTGAAAAACTGTTTTTT
16	TRBD2	TRBV28	TRBJ2-1	-	CASSWAGGVGINEQFF	TGTGCCAGCAGTTGGGCTGGGGGGGTAGGTATCAATGAGCAGTTCTTC
16	TRBD2	TRBV24-1	TRBJ2-1	-	CATSDLRLAGEDEQFF	TGTGCCACCAGTGATTTAAGATTAGCGGGAGAGGATGAGCAGTTCTTC
14	-	TRBV2	TRBJ1-5	-	CASTEEGLGQPQHF	TGTGCCAGCACGGAGGAGGGATTAGGACAGCCCCAGCATTTT
13	-	TRBV28	TRBJ2-7	-	CASVDTRSYEQYF	TGTGCCAGTGTAGACACCCGATCCTACGAGCAGTACTTC
12	-	TRBV6-5	TRBJ2-7	-	CASSPTGREQYF	TGTGCCAGCAGCCCCACTGGACGGGAGCAGTACTTC
11	-	TRBV20-1	TRBJ2-5	-	CSASGMETQYF	TGCAGTGCTAGTGGGATGGAGACCCAGTACTTC